The entry below gives a single T cell receptor (beta chain) sequence along with its context. The antigen this receptor binds is unknown. No per-base quality is available; no much larger clone lies one base away. Collaborating institutions collected whole blood in K2EDTA tubes following their own protocols. For TCRbeta analysis, collaborator samples were shipped as frozen whole blood, as isolated PBMCs, or as DNA extracted from either sample type. TCRbeta CDR3 regions were amplified from genomic DNA using the immunoSEQ Assay, a bias-controlled multiplex PCR. The original pipeline was this. The number of nucleated cells in each sample was estimated by amplification of reference gene primers within the assay. To quantify the absolute abundance of each unique TCRbeta CDR3 rearrangement, sequence reads were collapsed and filtered. For each sample, productive Simpson clonality was calculated by taking the square root of Simpson's diversity index across productive rearrangements. The immuneACCESS repertoire file appears here via TCRdb, limited to in-frame rearrangements. These files lack a portion of the clones; in checked studies, under half of the deficit traces to unresolved V genes, and the cause of the others is not known. V, J and clone size are those of that table, while D and trimming were read from the DNA. The sample table lists around 260,000 clones, roughly 91% of them with a count of one. The ten largest clonotypes hold about 0.8% of the sample.

This entry belongs to a study of blood T cell repertoires in COVID-19 (TCRdb year 2020). For context, the study as a whole: Samples from collaborators originated in the United States, Italy and Spain and spanned both the acute and convalescent phases of COVID-19. The prospective study material was composed of cDNA or gDNA derived from T cells, B-cell-depleted T cells, or PBMCs. Subjects who had been exposed to COVID-19, were actively infected with it, or had recovered from it provided the deeply sampled blood TCRbeta repertoires that made up the dataset. A freely available public database, intended as a resource for researchers studying the immune response to SARS-CoV-2, is where the repertoires were released. Samples came from the ongoing ImmuneRACE study (first 160 participants) plus 1,254 subjects from 6 global collaborators. Sample metadata almost always included a de-identified subject ID, COVID-19 status, age in years and sex. HLA class I and class II types, where available, came from metadata supplied by the sample provider rather than from assay-based typing. The research as a whole found: The amount of clinical and demographic metadata varied by source and participant and was provided uncurated.

The CDR3 runs 15 amino acids, cysteine and phenylalanine included. CDR3 DNA only is kept here, 45 bases in frame from base 1. Trimming accounts for 4 bases at V and 5 bases at J, while the number of junction bases matched to no gene is 5. The germline V gene supplies CDR1 SNHLY and CDR2 FYNNEI. The sequence came from a man aged 30 to 39 with acute or convalescent COVID-19. In this chain, TRBV2 is recombined with TRBJ1-6, with 7 junctional bases fitting TRBD1. What was sequenced was peripheral blood. The DNA sequence is given as TGTGCCAGCAGTGCGACAGGGCTTGATAATTCACCCCTCCACTTT. It translates as CASSATGLDNSPLHF.